These 20 T cell receptor beta chains came from one sample sequenced in a study of lymphopenia after photon versus proton radiotherapy. Sequencing was performed with immunoSEQ multiplex PCR; in TCRdb, only in-frame clones are kept and a portion is missing. The sample shows tens of thousands of clones, about 83% of them seen only once. The specimen comprised peripheral blood, sampled from a patient treated with photon-based radiotherapy. The origin of the receptors is a man aged 50-59 years with gastric cancer.

This chain uses TRBV7-8 with TRBJ2-4; 14 bases line up with TRBD2. CDR1 is SGHVS and CDR2 is FQNEAQ in the germline V gene. The CDR3 covers 20 residues. V lost 5 bases, J lost 1 base, and 13 bases stayed unmatched. Written as DNA, the CDR3 is TGTGCCAGCAGCCCCATACTCGGGACTAGCGGGAGTACGGCCAAAAACATTCAGTACTTC. Translating it yields CASSPILGTSGSTAKNIQYF.

V usage is TRBV19 and J usage is TRBJ2-5; D possibly corresponds to TRBD2 (6 bases). Trimming removed 1 base from V and 2 bases from J, with 8 bases in between. The CDR3 covers 14 residues. The germline V gene has CDR1 LNHDA and CDR2 SQIVND (reference sequence). The CDR3 nucleotides are TGTGCCAGTAGTATAGGGAGCGGGCAAGAGACCCAGTACTTC. It specifies CASSIGSGQETQYF.

The CDR3 sequence: CASSTTYEQYF. In DNA, the CDR3 is TGTGCCAGCAGCACGACCTACGAGCAGTACTTC. The chain recombines TRBV6-5 with TRBJ2-7; no reliable D call. The length of the CDR3 is 11 residues. CDR1 is MNHEY and CDR2 is SVGAGI in the germline V gene. V lost 6 bases and J 2 bases, leaving 5 bases between the germline ends.

V is TRBV7-9 and J is TRBJ2-4; TRBD2 matches 12 bases. Germline V gives CDR1 SEHNR, CDR2 FQNEAQ (reference sequence). This CDR3 contains 19 residues. V was clipped by 1 base and J by 1 base; unmatched bases: 8. CDR3 sequence reads: CASSLGLAGVREAKNIQYF. In DNA form, the CDR3 reads TGTGCCAGCAGCTTAGGACTAGCGGGAGTAAGGGAGGCCAAAAACATTCAGTACTTC.

The chain joins TRBV7-8 to TRBJ2-7; D is perhaps TRBD1 (6 bases). V was trimmed by 4 bases and J by 2 bases, leaving 12 bases between them. In germline, CDR1 is SGHVS, CDR2 FQNEAQ. The CDR3 loop spans 14 amino acids. CDR3 sequence (DNA): TGTGCCAGCAGCTCTCGGACAGAAGCCTACGAGCAGTACTTC. Its protein is CASSSRTEAYEQYF. The variable domain in full, with the rest retrieved from reference TRBV7-8 and TRBJ2-7, is GAGVSQSPRYKVAKRGQDVALRCDPISGHVSLFWYQQALGQGPEFLTYFQNEAQLDKSGLPSDRFFAERPEGSVSTLKIQRTQQEDSAVYLCASSSRTEAYEQYFGPGTRLTVT.

CDR3 in amino acids: CASSLSVGPREQYF. DNA of the CDR3: TGTGCCAGCAGTTTATCGGTAGGGCCCAGAGAGCAGTACTTC. The chain uses TRBV28 and TRBJ2-7; no firm D call. Germline V gene lookup returns CDR1 MDHEN and CDR2 SYDVKM. There are 14 residues in the CDR3. Between the trimmed V and J ends, which lost 1 base and 7 bases, there was a span of 14 bases.

The chain carries TRBV7-9 and TRBJ1-4; D might be TRBD1 (5 bases). The germline V and J ends were trimmed by 4 bases and 8 bases, with 17 bases remaining between them. The germline V gene has CDR1 SEHNR and CDR2 FQNEAQ (reference sequence). The CDR3 consists of 15 residues. DNA of the CDR3: TGTGCCAGCAGCTCCAACCGGGACCGAAGCGAAAAACTGTTTTTT. This encodes CASSSNRDRSEKLFF.

The rearrangement links TRBV30 to TRBJ2-1; 8 bases align to TRBD2. Germline V gives CDR1 GTSNPN, CDR2 SVGIG (reference sequence). There are 15 residues in the CDR3. Unmatched junction bases numbered 6, after V lost 1 base and J lost 4 bases. The CDR3 DNA sequence: TGTGCCTGGAGTGGGGGTAGCGGGACTTACAATGAGCAGTTCTTC. Amino acids: CAWSGGSGTYNEQFF.

The rearrangement links TRBV6-6 to TRBJ2-7; D not certain. Per germline, CDR1 MNHNY and CDR2 SVGAGI (reference sequence). The CDR3 is 13 amino acids. Trimming cost V 4 bases and J 0 bases, with 7 bases left between them. The CDR3 nucleotides read TGTGCCAGCAGTTCAATGAGCTCCTACGAGCAGTACTTC. It translates to CASSSMSSYEQYF.

About this clone itself: An end of the junction does not agree with germline; a read error may underlie this. The chain recombines TRBV7-2 with TRBJ2-2; D tentatively fits TRBD1 or TRBD2 (6 bases each). Germline V CDR1 and CDR2: SGHTA, FQGNSA. The CDR3 is 12 residues long. For the CDR3, the DNA is TGTGCCAGCAGCTTAGGAAAGGGGGGGCTGTTTTTT. Protein: CASSLGKGGLFF.

This rearrangement joins TRBV4-3 to TRBJ2-1; 7 bases line up with TRBD2. Per germline, CDR1 LGHNA and CDR2 YSLEER. This CDR3 region has 18 residues. Trimming at V came to 0 bases and at J to 2 bases, leaving 10 bases not matched to a gene. As DNA, the CDR3 is TGCGCCAGCAGCCAAGACTGGCCACTAGCGCAGCCCTACAATGAGCAGTTCTTC. It encodes CASSQDWPLAQPYNEQFF.

The genes are TRBV4-2 and TRBJ2-5; D may be TRBD2 (5 bases). Between the trimmed V and J ends, which lost 0 bases and 0 bases, there was a span of 11 bases. The germline gives CDR1 LGHNA, CDR2 YNFKEQ. This CDR3 region has 16 residues. The CDR3 DNA reads as TGTGCCAGCAGCCAAGAAACCGGAGGTTACCAAGAGACCCAGTACTTC. It specifies CASSQETGGYQETQYF.

The chain employs TRBV6-5 and TRBJ1-1; TRBD1 matches 9 bases. The CDR3 contains 16 residues. The junction had 3 bases not matched to a gene; V was cut back by 0 bases and J by 1 base. Germline CDR1 MNHEY, CDR2 SVGAGI. The CDR3 DNA reads TGTGCCAGCAGTTACTCACAGGGGGCAGCGAACACTGAAGCTTTCTTT. As protein: CASSYSQGAANTEAFF.

The chain is built from TRBV7-3 and TRBJ2-1, with 9 bases identical to TRBD2. In germline, CDR1 is SGHTA, CDR2 FQGTGA. Trimming took 3 bases from V and 5 from J; bases not matched to a gene: 2. There are 14 residues in the CDR3. The CDR3: CASSFVAGDNEQFF. The CDR3, as DNA: TGTGCCAGCAGCTTTGTAGCGGGAGACAATGAGCAGTTCTTC.

This rearrangement joins TRBV7-6 to TRBJ2-7; TRBD1 aligns across 9 bases. With V trimmed by 5 bases and J by 2 bases, 4 bases remained unmatched. Germline V lookup: CDR1 SGHVS, CDR2 FNYEAQ. CDR3 length: 14 amino acids. CDR3 sequence: CASSQGQGPYEQYF. CDR3 bases: TGTGCCAGCAGCCAGGGACAGGGCCCCTACGAGCAGTACTTC.

The gene calls are TRBV7-9 and TRBJ1-2; D is uncertain. CDR3 length equals 15 residues. Trimming removed 5 bases at V and 4 bases at J, with 17 bases between. Germline CDR1 reads SEHNR; CDR2 reads FQNEAQ (reference sequence). The chain's CDR3 is CASSPGAPGVYGYTF. CDR3 DNA: TGTGCCAGCAGCCCCGGTGCGCCGGGAGTCTATGGCTACACCTTC.

The chain links TRBV19 to TRBJ1-4, with 7 nucleotides matching TRBD1. The CDR3 consists of 15 residues. V was clipped by 6 bases and J by 4 bases; unmatched bases: 8. Germline V gene lookup returns CDR1 LNHDA and CDR2 SQIVND (reference sequence). CDR3 bases: TGTGCCAGTAGCCCCGCAGGGGGGGTTAATGAAAAACTGTTTTTT. It encodes CASSPAGGVNEKLFF.

The rearrangement joins TRBV10-3 to TRBJ1-1; TRBD1 is a possible D gene (5 bases). The V end was cut by 4 bases, the J end by 4 bases, with 10 bases between. Looked up from germline, CDR1 is ENHRY and CDR2 is SYGVKD. The CDR3 covers 13 residues. In DNA, the CDR3 is TGTGCCATCAGTGGGGTGCAGGGCACTGAAGCTTTCTTT. This encodes CAISGVQGTEAFF.

The V gene is TRBV18, the J gene TRBJ2-5, with D uncertain. This CDR3 spans 15 amino acids. CDR1 and CDR2 (germline): KGHSH, LQKENI. Trimming pared 4 bases from V and 4 bases from J, leaving 16 bases between. The CDR3 is CASSHNDGPPETQYF. DNA for the CDR3: TGTGCCAGCTCACACAACGACGGTCCTCCAGAGACCCAGTACTTC.

V usage is TRBV11-3 and J usage is TRBJ2-5; D is uncertain. V lost 5 bases and J lost 5, with 12 bases in between. This CDR3 region has 13 residues. Germline CDR1 reads SGHNT; CDR2 reads YENEEA. The CDR3 here is CASSPLTGETQYF. Written as DNA, the CDR3 is TGTGCCAGCAGCCCATTAACCGGGGAGACCCAGTACTTC.